The text below deals with one T cell receptor beta chain. An end of the junction does not agree with germline; a read error may underlie this. Authors of the study amplified TCR beta CDR3 regions from RNA transcripts. Using the HTBI primer set, a first-round RT-PCR was run on the TCR CDR3. Using its own MiXCR run on the multiplex PCR reads, TCRdb lists one record per CDR3 protein. The data contain about 580,000 distinct CDR3 sequences, approximately 44% of them singletons. The data originate from a study of T cells in Graves' hyperthyroidism and ophthalmopathy. The germline CDR1 and CDR2 sequences are SQVTM and ANQGSEA. This CDR3 has 13 amino acids.

The sequenced material came from peripheral blood or thyroid tissue (not recorded which). The chain employs TRBV29-1 and TRBJ1-1, with 7 bases matching TRBD1. The receptor's source is a woman aged 18-29 years with Graves' hyperthyroidism. For the CDR3, the DNA is TGCAGCGTTGAAGGGTTAGGGGGCACTGAAGCTTTCTTC. It translates to CSVEGLGGTEAFF.